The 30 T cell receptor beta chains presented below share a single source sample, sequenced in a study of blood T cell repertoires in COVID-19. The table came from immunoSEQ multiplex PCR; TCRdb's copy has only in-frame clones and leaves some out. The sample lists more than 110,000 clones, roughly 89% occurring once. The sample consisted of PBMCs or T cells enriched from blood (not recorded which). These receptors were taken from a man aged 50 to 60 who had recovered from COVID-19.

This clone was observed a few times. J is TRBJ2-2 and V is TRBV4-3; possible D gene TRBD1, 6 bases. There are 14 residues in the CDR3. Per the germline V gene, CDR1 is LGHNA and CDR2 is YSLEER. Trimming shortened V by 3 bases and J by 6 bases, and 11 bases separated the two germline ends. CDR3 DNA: TGCGCCAGCAGCCAGGATACAGGGCCCGGGGAGCTGTTTTTT. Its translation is CASSQDTGPGELFF.

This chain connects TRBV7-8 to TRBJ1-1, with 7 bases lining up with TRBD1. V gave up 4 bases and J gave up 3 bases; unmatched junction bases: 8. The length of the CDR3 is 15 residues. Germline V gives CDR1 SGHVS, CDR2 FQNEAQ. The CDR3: CASSSQTGTYTEAFF. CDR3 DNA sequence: TGTGCCAGCAGCTCTCAGACAGGGACTTACACTGAAGCTTTCTTT.

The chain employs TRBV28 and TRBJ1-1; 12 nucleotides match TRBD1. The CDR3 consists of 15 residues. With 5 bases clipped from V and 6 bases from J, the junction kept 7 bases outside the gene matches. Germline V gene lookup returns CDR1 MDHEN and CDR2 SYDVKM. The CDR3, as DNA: TGTGCCAGCAGTCTTCCCGGGACAGGGGGCCCTGAAGCTTTCTTT. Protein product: CASSLPGTGGPEAFF. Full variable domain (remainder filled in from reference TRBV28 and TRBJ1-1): DVKVTQSSRYLVKRTGEKVFLECVQDMDHENMFWYRQDPGLGLRLIYFSYDVKMKEKGDIPEGYSVSREKKERFSLILESASTNQTSMYLCASSLPGTGGPEAFFGQGTRLTVV.

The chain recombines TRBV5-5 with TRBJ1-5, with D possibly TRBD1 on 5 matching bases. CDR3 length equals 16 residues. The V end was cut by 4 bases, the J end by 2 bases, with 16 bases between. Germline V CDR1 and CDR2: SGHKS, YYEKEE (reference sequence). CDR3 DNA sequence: TGTGCCAGCAGCCGGAAAGGGGATGGGGGCAATCAGCCCCAGCATTTT. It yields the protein CASSRKGDGGNQPQHF.

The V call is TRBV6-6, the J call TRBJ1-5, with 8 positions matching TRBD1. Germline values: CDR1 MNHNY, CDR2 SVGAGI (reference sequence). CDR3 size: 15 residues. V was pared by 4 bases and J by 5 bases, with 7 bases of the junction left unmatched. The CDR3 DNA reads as TGTGCCAGCAGTTCACCAGGACAGGGCCATCAGCCCCAGCATTTT. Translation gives CASSSPGQGHQPQHF.

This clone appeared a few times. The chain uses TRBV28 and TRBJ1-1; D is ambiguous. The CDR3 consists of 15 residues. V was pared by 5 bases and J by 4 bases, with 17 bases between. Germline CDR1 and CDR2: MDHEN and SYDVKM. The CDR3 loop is CASSPWGGRGTEAFF. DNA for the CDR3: TGTGCCAGCAGTCCCTGGGGTGGACGGGGCACTGAAGCTTTCTTT.

CDR3 loop: CASSDRGLEAFF. In nucleotides, the CDR3 is TGTGCCAGCAGTGACAGGGGGCTGGAAGCTTTCTTT. This rearrangement joins TRBV2 to TRBJ1-1; 8 positions agree with TRBD1. J lost 8 bases, V lost 3 bases, and 2 bases had no gene match. This CDR3 has 12 residues. CDR1 is SNHLY and CDR2 is FYNNEI in the germline V gene. The complete variable domain, with remaining parts taken from reference TRBV2 and TRBJ1-1, reads EPEVTQTPSHQVTQMGQEVILRCVPISNHLYFYWYRQILGQKVEFLVSFYNNEISEKSEIFDDQFSVERPDGSNFTLKIRSTKLEDSAMYFCASSDRGLEAFFGQGTRLTVV.

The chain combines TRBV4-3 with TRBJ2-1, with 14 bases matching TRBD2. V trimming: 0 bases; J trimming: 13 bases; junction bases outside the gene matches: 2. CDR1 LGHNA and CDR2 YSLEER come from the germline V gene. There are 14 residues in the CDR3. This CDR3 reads CASSQETSGRAQFF. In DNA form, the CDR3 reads TGCGCCAGCAGCCAAGAGACTAGCGGGAGGGCCCAGTTCTTC.

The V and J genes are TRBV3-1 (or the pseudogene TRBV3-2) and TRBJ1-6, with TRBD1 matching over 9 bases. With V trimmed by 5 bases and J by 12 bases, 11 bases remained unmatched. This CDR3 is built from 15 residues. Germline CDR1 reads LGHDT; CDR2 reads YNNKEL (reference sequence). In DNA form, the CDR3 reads TGTGCCAGCAGCAACCGGGACAGGGTGTGGGAACCCCTCCACTTT. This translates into CASSNRDRVWEPLHF.

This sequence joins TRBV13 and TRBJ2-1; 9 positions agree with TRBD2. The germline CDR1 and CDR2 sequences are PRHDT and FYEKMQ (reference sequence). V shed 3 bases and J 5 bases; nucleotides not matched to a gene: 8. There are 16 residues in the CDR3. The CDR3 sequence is CASSFISGRWDNEQFF. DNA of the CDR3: TGTGCCAGCAGCTTTATTAGCGGGAGATGGGACAATGAGCAGTTCTTC.

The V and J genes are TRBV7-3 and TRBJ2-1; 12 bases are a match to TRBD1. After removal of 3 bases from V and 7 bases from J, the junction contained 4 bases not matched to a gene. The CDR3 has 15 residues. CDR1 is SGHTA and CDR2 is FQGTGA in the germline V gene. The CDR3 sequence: CASSLGQGASNEQFF. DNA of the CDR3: TGTGCCAGCAGCTTGGGACAGGGGGCTTCAAATGAGCAGTTCTTC.

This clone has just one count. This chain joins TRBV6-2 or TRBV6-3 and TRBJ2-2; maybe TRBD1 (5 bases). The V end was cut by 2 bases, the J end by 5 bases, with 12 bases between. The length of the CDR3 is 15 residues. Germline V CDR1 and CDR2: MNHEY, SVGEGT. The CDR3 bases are TGTGCCAGCAGTTACAGTCCAGGGTTGACCGGGGAGCTGTTTTTT. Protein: CASSYSPGLTGELFF.

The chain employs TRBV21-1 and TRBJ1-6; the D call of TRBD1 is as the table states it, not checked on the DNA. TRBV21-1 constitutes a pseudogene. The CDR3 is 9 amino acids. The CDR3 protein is CATVSPLHF. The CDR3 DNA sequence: TGTGCCACAGTGTCACCCCTCCACTTT.

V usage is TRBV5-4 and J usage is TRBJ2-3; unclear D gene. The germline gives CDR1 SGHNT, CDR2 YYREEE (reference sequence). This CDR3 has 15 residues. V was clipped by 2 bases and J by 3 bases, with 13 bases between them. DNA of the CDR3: TGTGCCAGCAGCTTATCTAGTTCAATGACAGATACGCAGTATTTT. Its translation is CASSLSSSMTDTQYF.

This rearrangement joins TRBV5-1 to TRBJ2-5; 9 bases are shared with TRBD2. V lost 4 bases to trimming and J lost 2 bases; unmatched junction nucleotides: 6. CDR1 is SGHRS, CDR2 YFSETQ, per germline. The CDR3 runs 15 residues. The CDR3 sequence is CASSLSGGLQETQYF. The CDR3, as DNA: TGCGCCAGCAGCCTTAGCGGGGGCCTTCAAGAGACCCAGTACTTC.

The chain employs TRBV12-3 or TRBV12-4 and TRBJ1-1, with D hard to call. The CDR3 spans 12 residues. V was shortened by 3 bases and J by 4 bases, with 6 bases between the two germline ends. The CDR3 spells CASSFSTTEAFF. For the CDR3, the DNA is TGTGCCAGCAGTTTTTCTACCACTGAAGCTTTCTTT.

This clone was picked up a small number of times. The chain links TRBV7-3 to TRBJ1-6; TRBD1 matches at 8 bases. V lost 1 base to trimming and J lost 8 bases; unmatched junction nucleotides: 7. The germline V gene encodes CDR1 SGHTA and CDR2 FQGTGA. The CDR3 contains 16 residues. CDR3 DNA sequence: TGTGCCAGCAGCTTAATAAAGGACAGGGCGTATTCACCCCTCCACTTT. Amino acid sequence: CASSLIKDRAYSPLHF.

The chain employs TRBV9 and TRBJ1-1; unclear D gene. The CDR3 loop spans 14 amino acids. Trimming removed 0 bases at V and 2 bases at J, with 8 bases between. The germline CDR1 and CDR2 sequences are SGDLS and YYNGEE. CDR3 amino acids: CASSVGSINTEAFF. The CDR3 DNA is TGTGCCAGCAGCGTAGGATCTATAAACACTGAAGCTTTCTTT.

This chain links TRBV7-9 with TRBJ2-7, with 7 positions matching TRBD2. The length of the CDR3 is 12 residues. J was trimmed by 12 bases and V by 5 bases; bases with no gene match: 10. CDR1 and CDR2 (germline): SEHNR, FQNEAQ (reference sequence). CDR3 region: CASSAPSGVPYF. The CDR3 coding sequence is TGTGCCAGCAGCGCACCGAGCGGGGTGCCGTACTTC.

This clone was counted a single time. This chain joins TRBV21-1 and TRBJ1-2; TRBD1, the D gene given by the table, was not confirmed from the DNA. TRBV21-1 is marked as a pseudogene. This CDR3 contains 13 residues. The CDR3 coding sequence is TGTGCCAGCAGCAAGACAGCTAACTATGGCTACACCTTC. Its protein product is CASSKTANYGYTF.

This CDR3 is CASSERGTGKKETQYF. Written as DNA, the CDR3 is TGTGCCAGCAGTGAGAGAGGGACAGGGAAAAAGGAGACCCAGTACTTC. The chain joins TRBV2 to TRBJ2-5, with 9 bases matching TRBD1. The junction had 10 bases not matched to a gene; V was cut back by 3 bases and J by 5 bases. This CDR3 has 16 residues. Germline CDR1 is SNHLY and CDR2 is FYNNEI.

The CDR3: CATSWTAGADEQFF. Written as DNA, the CDR3 is TGTGCCACCAGTTGGACAGCGGGAGCAGATGAGCAGTTCTTC. The chain is built from TRBV24-1 and TRBJ2-1; 8 nucleotides align to TRBD2. This CDR3 has 14 amino acids. Trimming took 6 bases from V and 8 from J; bases not matched to a gene: 8. The germline V gene encodes CDR1 KGHDR and CDR2 SFDVKD.

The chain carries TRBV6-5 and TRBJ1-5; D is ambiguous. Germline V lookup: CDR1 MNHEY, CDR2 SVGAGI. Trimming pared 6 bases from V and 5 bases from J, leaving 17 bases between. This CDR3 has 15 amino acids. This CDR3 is CASSPEMSRYQPQHF. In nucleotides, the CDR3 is TGTGCCAGCAGCCCCGAAATGAGCCGATATCAGCCCCAGCATTTT.

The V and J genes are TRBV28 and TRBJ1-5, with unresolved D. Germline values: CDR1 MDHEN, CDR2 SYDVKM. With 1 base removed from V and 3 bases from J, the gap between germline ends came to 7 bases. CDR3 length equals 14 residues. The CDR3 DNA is TGTGCCAGCAGTTTATCGGGGATCAATCAGCCCCAGCATTTT. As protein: CASSLSGINQPQHF.

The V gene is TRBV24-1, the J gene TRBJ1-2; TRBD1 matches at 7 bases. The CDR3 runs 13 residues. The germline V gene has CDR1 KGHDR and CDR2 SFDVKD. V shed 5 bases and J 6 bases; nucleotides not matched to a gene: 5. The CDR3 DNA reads TGTGCCACCAGTGCCCTCGACAGGGATGGCTACACCTTC. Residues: CATSALDRDGYTF.

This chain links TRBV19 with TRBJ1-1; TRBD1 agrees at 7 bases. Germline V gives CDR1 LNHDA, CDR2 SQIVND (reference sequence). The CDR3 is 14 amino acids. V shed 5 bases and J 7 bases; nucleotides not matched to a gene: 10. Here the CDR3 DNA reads TGTGCCAGTAGTCTTGGGGACAGATGGGTTGAAGCTTTCTTT. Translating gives CASSLGDRWVEAFF.

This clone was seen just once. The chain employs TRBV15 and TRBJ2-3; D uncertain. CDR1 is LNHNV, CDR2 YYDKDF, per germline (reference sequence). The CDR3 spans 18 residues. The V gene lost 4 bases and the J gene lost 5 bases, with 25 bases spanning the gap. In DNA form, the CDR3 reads TGTGCCACCAGCAACTTTGGGTTACAAGTGGGCCCAAAAGATACGCAGTATTTT. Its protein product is CATSNFGLQVGPKDTQYF.

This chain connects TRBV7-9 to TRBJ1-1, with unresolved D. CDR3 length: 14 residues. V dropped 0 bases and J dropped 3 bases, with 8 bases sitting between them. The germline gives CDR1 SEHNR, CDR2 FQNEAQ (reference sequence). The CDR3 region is CASSLAAAYTEAFF. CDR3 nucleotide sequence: TGTGCCAGCAGCTTAGCGGCAGCGTACACTGAAGCTTTCTTT.

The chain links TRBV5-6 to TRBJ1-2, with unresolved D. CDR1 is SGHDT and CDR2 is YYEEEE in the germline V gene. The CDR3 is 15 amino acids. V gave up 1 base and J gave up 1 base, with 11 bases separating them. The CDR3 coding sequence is TGTGCCAGCAGCTTGTGGTACGGTTTTAACTATGGCTACACCTTC. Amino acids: CASSLWYGFNYGYTF.

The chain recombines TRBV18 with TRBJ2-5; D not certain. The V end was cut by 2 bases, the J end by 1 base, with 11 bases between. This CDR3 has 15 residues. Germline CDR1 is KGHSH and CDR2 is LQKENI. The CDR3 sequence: CASSPSARLQETQYF. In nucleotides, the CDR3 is TGTGCCAGCTCACCATCGGCCAGGCTCCAAGAGACCCAGTACTTC.